This TCR beta chain was recorded in a study of T cells in narcolepsy. Germline V CDR1 and CDR2: MNHEY, SVGAGI. V dropped 2 bases and J dropped 7; count of bases not matched to a gene: 8. CDR3 length: 14 residues. Some clones are missing from TCRdb's copy, which holds only in-frame ones; the method was immunoSEQ multiplex PCR. The sample gives around 18,000 clones, around 77% of which show up once; 14% is in the top ten. This clone was counted only a few times. The source of this sequence is a human donor with narcolepsy. Material: CD45RA- memory CD8+ T cells from PBMCs. The chain uses TRBV6-5 and TRBJ2-7; 7 nucleotides match TRBD2. The CDR3 coding sequence is TGTGCCAGCAGTTACGGGGCGGGAGAAGATGAGCAGTACTTC. The encoded protein is CASSYGAGEDEQYF.